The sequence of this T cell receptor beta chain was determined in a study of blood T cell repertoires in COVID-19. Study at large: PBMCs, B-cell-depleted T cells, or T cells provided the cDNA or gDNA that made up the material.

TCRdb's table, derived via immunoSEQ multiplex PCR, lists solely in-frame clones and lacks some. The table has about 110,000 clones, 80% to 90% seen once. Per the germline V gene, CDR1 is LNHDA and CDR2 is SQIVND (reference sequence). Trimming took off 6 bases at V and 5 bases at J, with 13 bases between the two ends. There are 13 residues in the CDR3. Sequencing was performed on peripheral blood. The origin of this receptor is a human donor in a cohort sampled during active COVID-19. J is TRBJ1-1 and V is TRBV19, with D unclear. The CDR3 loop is CASSPLRGTEAFF. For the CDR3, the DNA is TGTGCCAGTAGCCCTCTGCGGGGAACTGAAGCTTTCTTT.